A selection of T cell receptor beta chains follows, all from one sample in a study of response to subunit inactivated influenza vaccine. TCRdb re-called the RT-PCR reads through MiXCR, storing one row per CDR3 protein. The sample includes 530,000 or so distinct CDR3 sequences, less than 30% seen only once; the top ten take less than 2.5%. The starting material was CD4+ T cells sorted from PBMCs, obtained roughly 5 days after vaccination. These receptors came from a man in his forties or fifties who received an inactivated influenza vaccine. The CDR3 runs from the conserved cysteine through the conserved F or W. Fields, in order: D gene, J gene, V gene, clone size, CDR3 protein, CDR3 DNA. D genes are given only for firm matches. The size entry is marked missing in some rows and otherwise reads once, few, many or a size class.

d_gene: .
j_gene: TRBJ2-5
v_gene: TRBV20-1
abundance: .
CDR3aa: CSAGQTVQETQYF
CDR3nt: TGCAGTGCGGGTCAGACAGTTCAAGAGACCCAGTACTTC

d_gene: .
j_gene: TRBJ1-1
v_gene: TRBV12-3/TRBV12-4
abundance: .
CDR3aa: CASRKGTQNTEAFF
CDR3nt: TGTGCCAGCAGGAAGGGGACACAGAACACTGAAGCTTTCTTT

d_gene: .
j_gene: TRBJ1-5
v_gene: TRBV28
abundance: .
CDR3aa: CATGAPSNQPQHF
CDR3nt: TGTGCAACCGGGGCTCCTAGCAATCAGCCCCAGCATTTT

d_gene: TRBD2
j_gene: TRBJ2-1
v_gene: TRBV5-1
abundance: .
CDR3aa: CASSLVTSGSDEQFF
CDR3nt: TGCGCCAGCAGCTTGGTGACTAGCGGGAGCGATGAGCAGTTCTTC

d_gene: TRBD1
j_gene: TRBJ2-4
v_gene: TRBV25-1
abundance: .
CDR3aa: CASSARDRGIQYF
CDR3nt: TGTGCCAGCAGTGCCCGGGACAGGGGGATTCAGTACTTC

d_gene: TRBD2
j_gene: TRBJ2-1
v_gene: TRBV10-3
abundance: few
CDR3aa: CAISTSGYNEQFF
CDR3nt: TGTGCCATCAGCACTAGCGGCTACAATGAGCAGTTCTTC

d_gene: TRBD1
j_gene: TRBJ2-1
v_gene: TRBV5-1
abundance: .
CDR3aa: CASSEGQGAVEQFF
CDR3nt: TGCGCCAGCAGCGAGGGACAGGGGGCGGTTGAGCAGTTCTTC

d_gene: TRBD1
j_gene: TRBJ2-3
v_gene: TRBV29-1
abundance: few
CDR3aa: CSVLRDRGLLRRDTQYF
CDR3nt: TGCAGCGTTCTCCGGGACAGGGGGTTGTTGAGGCGGGATACGCAGTATTTT

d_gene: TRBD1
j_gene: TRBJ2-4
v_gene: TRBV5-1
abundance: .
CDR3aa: CASSSQTGGVNIQYF
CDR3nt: TGCGCCAGCAGCTCACAGACAGGGGGCGTCAACATTCAGTACTTC

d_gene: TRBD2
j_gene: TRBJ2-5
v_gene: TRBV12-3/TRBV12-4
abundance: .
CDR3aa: CASRNSGSGETQYF
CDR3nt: TGTGCCAGCAGAAACAGCGGGAGTGGGGAGACCCAGTACTTC

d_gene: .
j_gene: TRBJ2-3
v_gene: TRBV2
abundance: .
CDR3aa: CASSSTNVADTQYF
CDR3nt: TGTGCCAGCAGTTCGACAAACGTTGCAGATACGCAGTATTTT

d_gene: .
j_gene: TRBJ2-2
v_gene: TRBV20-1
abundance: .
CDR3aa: CSARDKGVRGNTGELFF
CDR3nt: TGCAGTGCTAGAGATAAGGGAGTCAGGGGGAACACCGGGGAGCTGTTTTTT

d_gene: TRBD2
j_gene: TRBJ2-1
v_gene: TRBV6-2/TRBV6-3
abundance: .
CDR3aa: CASRGLAGPYNEQFF
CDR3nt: TGTGCCAGCAGGGGGCTAGCGGGGCCCTACAATGAGCAGTTCTTC

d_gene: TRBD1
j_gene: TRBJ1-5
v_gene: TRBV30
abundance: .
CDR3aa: CAWSGQGDQPQHF
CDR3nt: TGTGCCTGGAGTGGACAGGGAGATCAGCCCCAGCATTTT

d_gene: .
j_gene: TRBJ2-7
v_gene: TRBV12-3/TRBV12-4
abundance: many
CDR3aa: CASSPRGRTTYEQYF
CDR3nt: TGTGCCAGCTCCCCCCGGGGCAGGACGACCTACGAGCAGTACTTC

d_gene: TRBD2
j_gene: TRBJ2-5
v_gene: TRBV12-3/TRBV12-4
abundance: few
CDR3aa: CASRAFSGGPQETQYF
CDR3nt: TGTGCCAGCAGGGCCTTTAGCGGGGGCCCCCAAGAGACCCAGTACTTC

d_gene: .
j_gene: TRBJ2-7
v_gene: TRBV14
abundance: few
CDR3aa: CASSQERGPYEQYF
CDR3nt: TGTGCCAGCAGCCAAGAGCGGGGTCCCTACGAGCAGTACTTC

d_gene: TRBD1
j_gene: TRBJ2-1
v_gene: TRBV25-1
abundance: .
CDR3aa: CASSEGFGTGGQGEQFF
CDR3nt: TGTGCCAGCAGTGAAGGTTTTGGGACAGGGGGCCAGGGTGAGCAGTTCTTC

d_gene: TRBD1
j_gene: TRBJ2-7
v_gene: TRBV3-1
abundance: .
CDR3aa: CASSQPNRGSHTYEQYF
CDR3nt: TGTGCCAGCAGCCAACCTAACAGGGGCTCCCATACCTACGAGCAGTACTTC

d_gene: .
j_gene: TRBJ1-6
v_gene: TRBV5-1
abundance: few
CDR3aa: CASSLAPSQGNSPLHF
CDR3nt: TGCGCCAGCAGCTTGGCCCCCAGTCAGGGGAATTCACCCCTCCACTTT

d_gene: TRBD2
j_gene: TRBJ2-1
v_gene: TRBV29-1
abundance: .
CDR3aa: CSVIAGRSYNEQFF
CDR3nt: TGCAGCGTCATAGCGGGGCGGTCCTACAATGAGCAGTTCTTC

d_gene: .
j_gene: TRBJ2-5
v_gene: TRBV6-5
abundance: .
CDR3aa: CASSYPRGSGGKETQYF
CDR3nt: TGTGCCAGCAGTTACCCACGTGGTAGCGGAGGGAAAGAGACCCAGTACTTC

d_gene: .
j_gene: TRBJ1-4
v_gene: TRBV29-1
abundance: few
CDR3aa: CSVVRRGTAKLFF
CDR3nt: TGCAGCGTTGTACGGAGGGGAACGGCGAAACTGTTTTTT

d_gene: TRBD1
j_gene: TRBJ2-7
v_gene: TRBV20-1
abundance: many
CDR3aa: CSARRTGAYEQYF
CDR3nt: TGCAGTGCTAGAAGGACAGGGGCCTACGAGCAGTACTTC

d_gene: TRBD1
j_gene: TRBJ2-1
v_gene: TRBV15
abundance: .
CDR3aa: CATSVPGQGKGEQFF
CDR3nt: TGTGCCACCAGCGTACCGGGACAGGGTAAGGGTGAGCAGTTCTTC

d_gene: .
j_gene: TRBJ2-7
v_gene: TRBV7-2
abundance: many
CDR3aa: CASSLGGALYEQYF
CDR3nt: TGTGCCAGCAGCCTGGGGGGGGCACTCTACGAGCAGTACTTC

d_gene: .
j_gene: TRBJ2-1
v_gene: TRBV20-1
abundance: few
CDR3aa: CSASVLSSYNEQFF
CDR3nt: TGCAGTGCTAGTGTGTTAAGCTCCTACAATGAGCAGTTCTTC

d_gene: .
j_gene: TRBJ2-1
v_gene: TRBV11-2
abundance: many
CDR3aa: CASSLGEVQFF
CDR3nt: TGTGCCAGCAGCTTGGGGGAGGTGCAGTTCTTC